These 15 T cell receptor beta chains originate from one sample sequenced in a study of CD8 T cells in Susac syndrome. With random hexamers, about 0.45 to 1 ug RNA was reverse transcribed. One entry per CDR3 protein, called by TCRdb with MiXCR from the immunoSEQ multiplex PCR reads. The data show around 140,000 distinct CDR3 sequences, with around 85% seen just once and around 0.5% held by the top ten. The material sequenced was CD8+ T cells from PBMCs. The receptor set was obtained from a human donor with multiple sclerosis.

The chain uses TRBV7-8 and TRBJ1-4; 9 nucleotides line up with TRBD1. V lost 0 bases and J lost 8; bases outside the gene matches: 4. The CDR3 runs to 15 residues. Germline lookup yields CDR1 SGHVS and CDR2 FQNEAQ. For the CDR3, the DNA is TGTGCCAGCAGCTTAGCTGGGACAGGGTTAGAAAAACTGTTTTTT. Residues: CASSLAGTGLEKLFF.

This chain joins TRBV5-1 and TRBJ2-7; D gene ambiguous. This CDR3 has 14 residues. The germline V gene has CDR1 SGHRS and CDR2 YFSETQ. Deletions cut 0 bases from V and 3 bases from J, with 10 bases between. The CDR3 here is CASSLDLGIYEQYF. In DNA, the CDR3 is TGCGCCAGCAGCTTGGACCTAGGGATCTACGAGCAGTACTTC.

The chain uses TRBV7-9 and TRBJ1-6; D is ambiguous. Trimming removed 1 base from V and 10 bases from J, with 5 bases in between. Germline CDR1 reads SEHNR; CDR2 reads FQNEAQ (reference sequence). The CDR3 sequence is 12 residues long. The chain's CDR3 is CASSLGYSPLHF. In nucleotides, the CDR3 is TGTGCCAGCAGCTTAGGTTACTCACCCCTCCACTTT. Full variable domain (remainder filled in from reference TRBV7-9 and TRBJ1-6): DTGVSQNPRHKITKRGQNVTFRCDPISEHNRLYWYRQTLGQGPEFLTYFQNEAQLEKSRLLSDRFSAERPKGSFSTLEIQRTEQGDSAMYLCASSLGYSPLHFGNGTRLTVT.

This clonotype appeared many times. This rearrangement joins TRBV11-2 to TRBJ1-5, with a weak D call TRBD1 (6 bases). This CDR3 has 14 amino acids. CDR1 and CDR2 from the germline V gene are SGHAT and FQNNGV. V was clipped by 5 bases and J by 2 bases, with 10 bases between them. CDR3 in amino acids: CASSPGEGNQPQHF. CDR3 bases: TGTGCCAGCAGCCCAGGGGAGGGCAATCAGCCCCAGCATTTT.

V is TRBV2 and J is TRBJ2-6; D gene unclear. The V end was cut by 6 bases, the J end by 2 bases, with 17 bases between. The CDR3 has 17 amino acids. CDR1 and CDR2 (germline): SNHLY, FYNNEI. CDR3 sequence: CASSGSPGRAGANVLTF. CDR3 coding DNA: TGTGCCAGCAGCGGAAGCCCGGGTCGGGCTGGGGCCAACGTCCTGACTTTC.

The chain employs TRBV30 and TRBJ1-2; weak D call: TRBD1 (5 bases). The CDR3 has 13 residues. Trimming took off 0 bases at V and 3 bases at J, with 8 bases between the two ends. The germline gives CDR1 GTSNPN, CDR2 SVGIG (reference sequence). The CDR3 DNA sequence: TGTGCCTGGAGTGTCGGGGGGTACTATGGCTACACCTTC. It translates to CAWSVGGYYGYTF.

The chain links TRBV12-3 or TRBV12-4 to TRBJ2-3, with D unclear. V was shortened by 6 bases and J by 2 bases, with 15 bases between the two germline ends. CDR3 length equals 15 residues. The CDR3 sequence is CASSPSVGPTDTQYF. CDR3 sequence (DNA): TGTGCCAGCAGCCCTTCGGTGGGCCCCACAGATACGCAGTATTTT.

The V and J genes are TRBV9 and TRBJ2-2; 9 nucleotides match TRBD1. This CDR3 has 17 residues. Germline V lookup: CDR1 SGDLS, CDR2 YYNGEE. The J segment lost 3 bases and the V segment lost 3 bases, leaving 9 bases of the junction unmatched. The CDR3 loop reads CASSDYRDRVDTGELFF. The CDR3 DNA follows: TGTGCCAGCAGCGATTACCGGGACAGGGTGGACACCGGGGAGCTGTTTTTT.

The V gene is TRBV7-9, the J gene TRBJ1-1; 9 bases agree with TRBD1. Germline assignment: CDR1 SEHNR and CDR2 FQNEAQ (reference sequence). The junction had 9 bases not matched to a gene; V was cut back by 4 bases and J by 6 bases. The CDR3 covers 15 residues. The CDR3 loop reads CASSSRDREGAEAFF. CDR3 coding DNA: TGTGCCAGCAGCTCCCGGGACAGGGAAGGCGCTGAAGCTTTCTTT.

The chain is built from TRBV18 and TRBJ1-1, with D perhaps TRBD1 (5 bases). CDR3 length: 12 amino acids. The germline CDR1 and CDR2 sequences are KGHSH and LQKENI. V shed 5 bases and J shed 6 bases, with 10 bases lying between them. The CDR3 coding sequence is TGTGCCAGCTCAGTCGGGACCCCTGAAGCTTTCTTT. Translation: CASSVGTPEAFF.

This clonotype was found once. This chain connects TRBV4-1 to TRBJ1-2; D uncertain. V gave up 4 bases and J gave up 4 bases, with 16 bases separating them. The germline V gene has CDR1 MGHRA and CDR2 YSYEKL. This CDR3 contains 15 residues. In DNA, the CDR3 is TGCGCCAGCAGCCCAGTATGGGAGCCGGGCTATGGCTACACCTTC. Residues: CASSPVWEPGYGYTF.

The chain has TRBV6-6 and TRBJ1-1, with no clear D. Trimming pared 4 bases from V and 0 bases from J, leaving 15 bases between. The CDR3 is made up of 16 amino acids. CDR1 MNHNY and CDR2 SVGAGI come from the germline V gene (reference sequence). The CDR3 DNA reads TGTGCCAGCAGTTCTCTTGTAGGGATCATGAACACTGAAGCTTTCTTT. Its protein is CASSSLVGIMNTEAFF.

This clonotype has only a few counts. The chain joins TRBV13 to TRBJ2-1; D unresolved. CDR1 and CDR2 (germline): PRHDT, FYEKMQ (reference sequence). V dropped 4 bases and J dropped 2 bases, with 6 bases sitting between them. The CDR3 has 13 residues. CDR3 DNA: TGTGCCAGCAGCTGGATCACCTACAATGAGCAGTTCTTC. It yields the protein CASSWITYNEQFF.

This chain connects TRBV2 to TRBJ2-1, with D unresolved. The V and J ends lost 7 bases and 9 bases respectively, with 13 bases between them. The CDR3 spans 12 residues. CDR1 is SNHLY, CDR2 FYNNEI, per germline. The CDR3 spells CASTSFRGEQFF. The CDR3, as DNA: TGTGCCAGCACTTCTTTTCGCGGTGAGCAGTTCTTC.

J is TRBJ2-7 and V is TRBV7-8; 11 nucleotides line up with TRBD2. V gave up 0 bases and J gave up 3 bases; unmatched junction bases: 7. Germline V gene lookup returns CDR1 SGHVS and CDR2 FQNEAQ. The CDR3 runs 17 residues. This CDR3 is CASSLASGTSGDYEQYF. In DNA form, the CDR3 reads TGTGCCAGCAGCTTAGCTAGCGGGACTAGCGGAGACTACGAGCAGTACTTC. The complete variable domain, with remaining parts taken from reference TRBV7-8 and TRBJ2-7, reads GAGVSQSPRYKVAKRGQDVALRCDPISGHVSLFWYQQALGQGPEFLTYFQNEAQLDKSGLPSDRFFAERPEGSVSTLKIQRTQQEDSAVYLCASSLASGTSGDYEQYFGPGTRLTVT.